Included here is one T cell receptor beta chain sequence, with context. This sample was taken from a study of memory CD4+ T cells and cytomegalovirus serostatus. V trimming: 4 bases; J trimming: 10 bases; junction bases outside the gene matches: 8. The CDR3 has 14 residues. Looked up from germline, CDR1 is LGHNA and CDR2 is YNFKEQ. The method was immunoSEQ multiplex PCR; TCRdb's version includes in-frame clones alone and lacks a portion of them. The sample carries over 35,000 clones, under 80% recorded once. Single viable CD3+CD4+CD8-CD45RO+ cells were sorted as the memory CD4+ T cells. Total CD4+ T cells were enriched by CD4 positive selection.

This sequence originates from an adult in good health and CMV-seronegative. The source material was memory CD4+ T cells from blood. The rearrangement uses TRBV4-2 and TRBJ1-3; TRBD1 agrees at 9 bases. CDR3 nucleotide sequence: TGTGCCAGCAGCCCCGGGACAGGGTATGAGACCATATATTTT. It translates to CASSPGTGYETIYF.